What follows are 25 T cell receptor beta chains derived from one specimen sequenced in a study of T cells in Graves' hyperthyroidism and ophthalmopathy. Template material for amplifying TCR beta CDR3 regions consisted of RNA transcripts. An initial round of RT-PCR targeting the TCR CDR3 relied on the HTBI primer set. TCRdb ran MiXCR on the multiplex PCR reads and lists one entry per CDR3 protein. The sample lists a few hundred thousand distinct CDR3 sequences; around a fifth were seen once. Input material: blood. These TCRs come from a woman aged 45-60 years with Graves' hyperthyroidism.

This chain joins TRBV25-1 and TRBJ2-7; TRBD2 agrees at 12 bases. V lost 3 bases to trimming and J lost 0 bases; unmatched junction nucleotides: 6. Germline-derived CDR1 and CDR2 are MGHDK and SYGVNS. The CDR3 contains 17 residues. CDR3 sequence (DNA): TGTGCCAGCAGTGAGACTAGCGGGAGTGCGGGCTCCTACGAGCAGTACTTC. As protein: CASSETSGSAGSYEQYF.

This rearrangement joins TRBV28 to TRBJ2-7, with 13 bases aligning to TRBD2. The CDR3 sequence is 15 residues long. V was pared by 6 bases and J by 7 bases, with 9 bases of the junction left unmatched. Germline V lookup: CDR1 MDHEN, CDR2 SYDVKM. This CDR3 reads CASSGPGLAGKEQYF. The CDR3 DNA is TGTGCCAGCAGCGGACCGGGACTAGCGGGGAAAGAGCAGTACTTC.

Regarding this clonotype: With a much larger clone just one base away, this may be a read error. The J gene is TRBJ2-3, the V gene TRBV20-1, with 8 bases fitting TRBD2. CDR1 and CDR2 from the germline V gene are DFQATT and SNEGSKA (reference sequence). The CDR3 spans 16 residues. Trimming removed 2 bases from V and 4 bases from J; junction bases left unmatched: 11. Here the CDR3 reads CSARSGLAMGPDTQYF. The CDR3 nucleotides read TGCAGTGCTAGATCAGGACTAGCCATGGGCCCAGATACGCAGTATTTT.

V usage is TRBV4-1 and J usage is TRBJ2-2; D is undetermined. The CDR3 spans 17 residues. CDR1 and CDR2 (germline): MGHRA, YSYEKL. With 1 base removed from V and 3 bases from J, the gap between germline ends came to 15 bases. CDR3 DNA: TGCGCCAGCAGCCAAGGAAGGGTTTTTCTACACACCGGGGAGCTGTTTTTT. Translating gives CASSQGRVFLHTGELFF.

This clonotype was counted many times. The chain is built from TRBV28 and TRBJ2-7, with TRBD1 identical over 7 bases. The CDR3 runs 14 residues. Germline V gives CDR1 MDHEN, CDR2 SYDVKM. V lost 4 bases, J lost 2 bases, and 5 bases stayed unmatched. CDR3 coding DNA: TGTGCCAGCAGTTCGACAGGGACGGCCTACGAGCAGTACTTC. Protein: CASSSTGTAYEQYF.

J is TRBJ1-1 and V is TRBV3-1; D is unresolved. The CDR3 has 14 residues. Germline CDR1 reads LGHDT; CDR2 reads YNNKEL (reference sequence). V lost 1 base to trimming and J lost 1 base, with 7 bases between them. The CDR3 nucleotides read TGTGCCAGCAGCCAAGCGGGGTGGAACACTGAAGCTTTCTTT. This translates into CASSQAGWNTEAFF.

This clonotype was recorded a few times. The gene calls are TRBV29-1 and TRBJ2-7, with TRBD2 identical over 7 bases. V dropped 7 bases and J dropped 5; count of bases not matched to a gene: 8. The CDR3 is 12 amino acids. Germline CDR1 and CDR2: SQVTM and ANQGSEA. CDR3 amino acids: CSASGNFHEQYF. CDR3 sequence (DNA): TGCAGCGCGAGCGGGAATTTCCACGAGCAGTACTTC.

The chain carries TRBV7-2 and TRBJ2-7, with 7 bases matching TRBD2. V was pared by 1 base and J by 0 bases, with 15 bases of the junction left unmatched. The V gene's germline CDR1 is SGHTA and CDR2 FQGNSA. The CDR3 covers 19 residues. The CDR3 sequence: CASSLGGGVRRDSSYEQYF. In DNA form, the CDR3 reads TGTGCCAGCAGCTTAGGGGGAGGGGTCAGGCGGGATAGCTCCTACGAGCAGTACTTC. Together with reference TRBV7-2 and TRBJ2-7, the CDR3 gives the full variable domain: GAGVSQSPSNKVTEKGKDVELRCDPISGHTALYWYRQSLGQGLEFLIYFQGNSAPDKSGLPSDRFSAERTGGSVSTLTIQRTQQEDSAVYLCASSLGGGVRRDSSYEQYFGPGTRLTVT.

This clonotype was recorded at least ten times. The chain combines TRBV6-6 with TRBJ1-1; D possibly corresponds to TRBD1 (6 bases). This CDR3 spans 14 amino acids. Germline V lookup: CDR1 MNHNY, CDR2 SVGAGI (reference sequence). Trimming pared 2 bases from V and 2 bases from J, leaving 9 bases between. CDR3 in amino acids: CASSYPGANTEAFF. CDR3 nucleotide sequence: TGTGCCAGCAGTTACCCAGGGGCTAACACTGAAGCTTTCTTT.

To note about this clonotype: A junction boundary mismatches the germline segment, possibly from a read error. The rearrangement uses TRBV7-9 and TRBJ2-4, with 8 bases that match TRBD1. Germline V CDR1 and CDR2: SEHNR, FQNEAQ (reference sequence). The CDR3 extends over 14 amino acids. The CDR3 spells CASSQGTGKNIEYF. The CDR3, as DNA: TGTGCCAGCAGCCAGGGGACAGGAAAAAACATTGAGTACTTC.

V usage is TRBV19 and J usage is TRBJ1-5, with D perhaps TRBD1 (6 bases). The length of the CDR3 is 16 residues. CDR1 is LNHDA and CDR2 is SQIVND in the germline V gene (reference sequence). V lost 4 bases, J lost 2 bases, and 15 bases lay in between. This CDR3 is CASSTTGTWGNQPQHF. CDR3 DNA sequence: TGTGCCAGTAGTACAACCGGGACATGGGGCAATCAGCCCCAGCATTTT.

This clonotype was detected many times. The chain is built from TRBV18 and TRBJ2-7; 7 bases line up with TRBD1. The CDR3 runs to 14 residues. The junction had 11 bases not matched to a gene; V was cut back by 6 bases and J by 6 bases. Germline V gene sequence: CDR1 KGHSH, CDR2 LQKENI. The CDR3 nucleotides read TGTGCCAGCTCGCCGGCGACAGGGTCGTCCGAGCAGTACTTC. This codes for CASSPATGSSEQYF.

This clonotype was detected a few times. The rearrangement uses TRBV5-5 and TRBJ2-1; the D gene could be TRBD1 or TRBD2 (5 bases each). Trimming cost V 4 bases and J 8 bases, with 19 bases left between them. This CDR3 spans 15 amino acids. CDR1 is SGHKS, CDR2 YYEKEE, per germline (reference sequence). CDR3 amino acids: CASSGSRGPMDEQFF. The CDR3 nucleotides read TGTGCCAGCAGCGGCAGCCGGGGCCCAATGGATGAGCAGTTCTTC. Variable domain in full (rest from reference TRBV5-5 and TRBJ2-1): DAGVTQSPTHLIKTRGQQVTLRCSPISGHKSVSWYQQVLGQGPQFIFQYYEKEERGRGNFPDRFSARQFPNYSSELNVNALLLGDSALYLCASSGSRGPMDEQFFGPGTRLTVL.

This clonotype has a count of ten or more. The CDR3 DNA reads TGTGCCAGCACCGAACGGCGAGCGGGAGGGCAGGAGACCCAGTACTTC. Translated, it gives CASTERRAGGQETQYF. The chain employs TRBV12-3 or TRBV12-4 and TRBJ2-5; TRBD2 agrees at 10 bases. J was trimmed by 5 bases and V by 7 bases; bases with no gene match: 13. The CDR3 length is 16 residues.

In this sample, this clonotype turned up many times. CDR3 amino acids: CASSLGLAGLSYEQYF. CDR3 bases: TGTGCCAGCAGTTTAGGACTAGCTGGGCTCTCCTACGAGCAGTACTTC. The V call is TRBV6-2 or TRBV6-3, the J call TRBJ2-7, with TRBD2 identical over 8 bases. J gave up 0 bases and V 4 bases, and 8 bases lay outside the gene matches. CDR3 length: 16 residues. Looked up from germline, CDR1 is MNHEY and CDR2 is SVGEGT.

The J gene is TRBJ1-5, the V gene TRBV28; TRBD1 aligns across 11 bases. There are 18 residues in the CDR3. In germline, CDR1 is MDHEN, CDR2 SYDVKM. Trimming removed 4 bases from V and 1 base from J; junction bases left unmatched: 9. CDR3 in amino acids: CASSSQGDRGTSNQPQHF. The CDR3 bases are TGTGCCAGCAGTTCACAGGGGGACAGGGGGACAAGCAATCAGCCCCAGCATTTT.

This clonotype was counted between two and nine times. The rearrangement links TRBV5-1 to TRBJ2-5, with D perhaps TRBD1 (6 bases). The CDR3 spans 14 residues. CDR1 and CDR2 (germline): SGHRS, YFSETQ. V gave up 1 base and J gave up 2 bases, with 9 bases separating them. The CDR3, as DNA: TGCGCCAGCAGCTTGAACAGGGCGCAAGAGACCCAGTACTTC. Protein product: CASSLNRAQETQYF.

This clonotype has ten or more counts. V usage is TRBV6-2 or TRBV6-3 and J usage is TRBJ1-5; D remains unclear. Germline-derived CDR1 and CDR2 are MNHEY and SVGEGT. There are 13 residues in the CDR3. The germline V and J ends were trimmed by 8 bases and 1 base, with 9 bases remaining between them. The CDR3 DNA is TGTGCCAGCCAAGGTGAGAGCAATCAGCCCCAGCATTTT. Its translation is CASQGESNQPQHF.

J is TRBJ2-1 and V is TRBV19, with 7 bases lining up with TRBD2. The CDR3 loop spans 16 amino acids. The V and J ends lost 0 bases and 2 bases, in that order; junction bases with no gene match: 4. CDR1 and CDR2 from the germline V gene are LNHDA and SQIVND (reference sequence). The CDR3 reads CASSIDRGSPYNEQFF. The CDR3 nucleotides read TGTGCCAGTAGTATAGATCGCGGGAGCCCCTACAATGAGCAGTTCTTC.

The genes are TRBV29-1 and TRBJ1-2; 7 nucleotides agree with TRBD1. Germline trimming cut 4 bases from V and 6 bases from J; bases unmatched to any gene: 8. Germline CDR1 reads SQVTM; CDR2 reads ANQGSEA. The CDR3 is 13 amino acids. DNA for the CDR3: TGCAGCGTTGTCGCAGGGGGTTGGGATGGCTACACCTTC. It is translated as CSVVAGGWDGYTF.

This clonotype was observed at least ten times. The CDR3 DNA is TGCAGTGCTAGAGGGGGACAGGGAAATAATTCACCCCTCCACTTT. Translated: CSARGGQGNNSPLHF. This chain connects TRBV20-1 to TRBJ1-6; 9 bases map to TRBD1. Germline V lookup: CDR1 DFQATT, CDR2 SNEGSKA (reference sequence). The trim removed 1 base at V and 5 bases at J, leaving 3 bases unmatched. The CDR3 sequence is 15 residues long.

This clonotype appeared a few times. This chain uses TRBV12-3 or TRBV12-4 with TRBJ2-1; TRBD1 is a possible D gene (5 bases). V shed 4 bases and J shed 6 bases, with 10 bases lying between them. CDR3 size: 13 residues. Here the CDR3 reads CASSSNTGNEQFF. CDR3 in DNA: TGTGCCAGCAGTTCTAATACAGGCAATGAGCAGTTCTTC.

This clonotype was seen at least ten times. The V and J genes are TRBV9 and TRBJ1-2; 7 nucleotides match TRBD1. In germline, CDR1 is SGDLS, CDR2 YYNGEE. The V segment lost 2 bases and the J segment 4 bases; nucleotides outside the gene matches: 5. This CDR3 region has 14 residues. The DNA for the CDR3 is TGTGCCAGCAGCGTCGGGACAGAAGTCTATGGCTACACCTTC. Translation gives CASSVGTEVYGYTF.

In its sample, this clonotype was seen many times. CDR3: CASSLGTSGTNEQFF. The CDR3 DNA is TGTGCCAGCAGTCTAGGGACTAGCGGGACCAATGAGCAGTTCTTC. The genes are TRBV28 and TRBJ2-1; 13 bases are a match to TRBD2. The V gene's germline CDR1 is MDHEN and CDR2 SYDVKM. The trim removed 5 bases at V and 6 bases at J, leaving 4 bases unmatched. The CDR3 runs 15 residues.

This clonotype was counted many times. V is TRBV29-1 and J is TRBJ1-1; 7 bases fit TRBD1. Germline V lookup: CDR1 SQVTM, CDR2 ANQGSEA. This CDR3 has 14 amino acids. Trimming removed 6 bases from V and 2 bases from J; junction bases left unmatched: 9. The CDR3 nucleotides read TGCAGCGTCACCAGGGGGGATAGAAACACTGAAGCTTTCTTT. Translating it yields CSVTRGDRNTEAFF.